The sequence of this TCR beta chain was determined in a study of cytomegalovirus exposure and HLA in healthy donors (dated by TCRdb to about 2017). Broadly, across the study: An earlier analysis of approximately 600 of the donors reported more than 250 Gb of sequence data and approximately 110 million unique TCR beta sequences from 190 million or so T cells. About 300 gigabases of sequencing data and tens of millions of unique TCR sequences were included in an early release covering roughly 700 HLA-typed donors. Among the roughly 430 genotyped donors, around 81% belonged to the genetic ancestry cluster associated with self-reported Caucasian donors. The study aimed to test whether signatures of past pathogen exposure could be identified by cataloging public T cell receptors. The study used immunosequencing to profile the T cell repertoires of approximately 640 subjects and linked those repertoires to cytomegalovirus serostatus. A separate validation cohort of 100 to 150 different subjects was used in addition to the approximately 610-subject first cohort. To predict cytomegalovirus infection status, the study combined high-throughput TCR immunosequencing, statistical association of individual TCRs with disease status, and machine learning. A later analysis re-examined previously published TCR beta repertoires from around 670 donors and added high-resolution HLA genotyping to investigate patterns of TCR occurrence. Rather than using new phenotypic data, the later analysis identified candidate immune exposures from TCR beta sequences and from how often those sequences occurred across donors. An earlier analysis of approximately 500 of the donors applied high-throughput TCR beta sequencing to assess whether each TCR beta V gene segment acted as functional or pseudogenic. Donor age, sex, ethnicity and CMV serostatus were compiled together with the repertoire data. A later genetic analysis took genome-wide SNP genotypes for about three fifths of the roughly 700 donors and used that subset as a discovery cohort. All discovery cohort repertoires had been generated using a single sequencing platform. HLA typing included class I and class II loci at four-digit resolution. Typing coverage differed by locus: A, B, C, DRB1 and DQB1 were typed in about 620-630 donors, DQA1 in about 560, DPA1 in 600 to 610, and DPB1 in just under 480. Four to six DR-DQ haplotypes were handled as single units for association and clustering because linkage in the cohort was strong. On average, about 240,000 unique TCR beta nucleotide sequences were sequenced per donor among 300 to 500 genotyped donors of the cohort, with roughly 20% of those sequences being non-productive.

The CDR3 runs 12 residues from the cysteine to the phenylalanine. Just the 36-base CDR3 DNA is kept, in frame starting at base 1. Between the V and J ends, shortened by 0 bases and 5 bases respectively, the junction contains 4 bases. In the germline V gene, CDR1 corresponds to LGHNA and CDR2 to YNFKEQ. The study at large found these results: Because the 87-base-pair reads could not distinguish some IMGT-functional V segments, including TRBV6-2 and TRBV6-3, those segments were excluded. Sequencing depth was assumed to be roughly uniform across donors in the presence/absence analyses, though that assumption may not hold. In a later analysis, several top co-occurrence clusters were reported to appear linked to parvovirus B19, influenza, CMV and Epstein-Barr virus. CMV serostatus was the only immune exposure information available for the cohort. In a later analysis, the rate of TCR association differed among HLA loci, with DRB1 alleles having the most associated TCRs and HLA-C alleles having the fewest. Specific HLA alleles were associated with around 18,000 TCR beta sequences at a false discovery rate of 0.05 in a later analysis. Most TCR sequences were seen in very few donors, while some public TCRs were found in many individuals. The earlier analysis of around 600 of the donors excluded some 15 rarely observed V segments, including chromosome 9 orphons, because counts were too low. In a later analysis, most CMV-associated TCR beta chains were found to appear HLA-restricted, with HLA associations seemingly driven largely by CMV exposure. In this cohort, only TCR beta chains were sequenced, and detectable features were limited by the absence of alpha or paired-chain data. In vitro tests confirmed that three of the cytomegalovirus-associated TCR beta chains recognize cytomegalovirus antigens. In a later analysis, HLA-associated TCR beta chains were found to be more clonally expanded and to have lower generation probabilities than equally common non-associated chains. A later genetic analysis associated a missense DCLRE1C variant with V-gene and J-gene trimming of TCR beta chains, and an independent cohort replicated the association. HLA typing was unavailable for some donors at each locus, so association tests used only the typed subset. In an earlier analysis of more than 500 of the donors, most TCR beta V segments appeared in productive rearrangements about 90% or about 30% of the time, broadly matching IMGT annotations. Linkage disequilibrium might explain the correlated functional status among segregating V segments, but an unknown experimental factor could not be ruled out. According to the authors, the approach could potentially be generalized to other disease states and immunological phenotypes. A further reported finding was that TCR beta sequences accurately predicted the HLA-A and HLA-B alleles for most subjects in the first cohort. In a later genetic analysis, fewer N-insertions in productive TCRs were reported among donors in an Asian-associated ancestry cluster than the roughly 700-donor mean. The sequencing pipeline was judged likely to have produced a cluster of highly shared sequence variants as a technical artifact. Strong co-occurrence of HLA alleles, especially DR and DQ, made assigning TCR associations to individual alleles difficult. A total of 164 TCR beta chains were listed by the study as associated with cytomegalovirus. The classifier was reported to diagnose cytomegalovirus status with high specificity and sensitivity in both the original cohort and the validation cohort.

Library preparation was by the immunoSEQ multiplex PCR assay. For the multiplex PCR, a mixture combining 60 forward primers for TCR Vbeta segments and 13 reverse primers for TCR Jbeta segments was used. Amplification of the CDR3 region of rearranged TCR beta genes was performed with a multiplex PCR assay on genomic DNA. Amplified TCR beta libraries were sequenced as 87-base-pair reads on the Illumina HiSeq System. The original methods were these. In a later analysis, around 80 million unique TCR beta chains were counted across the approximately 640 repertoires, and about 9.9 million of these chains were shared by at least two donors. Raw reads were error-corrected and collapsed into unique sequences with a nearest-neighbor algorithm that merged closely related sequences to remove PCR and sequencing errors. V, D and J gene segments were assigned by aligning CDR3 sequences to IMGT reference sequences. For a sequence to be retained, a match of at least six nucleotides was required to both a V gene segment and a J gene segment. Rearrangements were classified as productive when the CDR3 lacked stop codons and remained in frame with V and J, and all other rearrangements were classified as non-productive. Following IMGT convention, CDR3 was defined as the stretch from the second conserved V-encoded cysteine to the conserved J-encoded phenylalanine. The earlier analysis of roughly 590 of the donors excluded any sequence lacking an unambiguous match to a single V gene segment. In an earlier analysis of around 590 of the donors, a V segment was called functional when productive rearrangements were above 56.7%, and segregating when the standard deviation between donors exceeded 5%. A statistical classification framework was built for diagnosing cytomegalovirus status from the catalog of TCR beta chain sequences. A later analysis assigned V and J genes by comparing TCR nucleotide sequences with IMGT/GENE-DB human TR gene sequences. The TCRdist pipeline was used in a later analysis to assign CDR3 sequences and most-parsimonious VDJ recombination scenarios. In a later analysis, each TCR beta chain was defined by its CDR3 amino acid sequence together with its V-gene family, and reads lacking a unique V-gene family were excluded. To address suspected cross-contamination and a sequencing artifact, a later analysis removed roughly 640 highly shared, low-generation-probability nucleotide sequences. For each public chain, a later analysis derived a clonal expansion index from normalized ranks of inferred template counts within each repertoire. A later analysis computed generation probabilities with a VDJ recombination model fitted to out-of-frame rearrangements, and checked the results against IGoR. In a later analysis, TCR-TCR, TCR-HLA and TCR-CMV co-occurrence was scored with hypergeometric tests, and a repertoire-size bias correction was applied to TCR pairs. A later analysis estimated false discovery rates by permuting HLA or CMV assignments 20 times. In a later analysis, co-occurring TCRs were grouped with DBSCAN, and TCRdist sequence similarity was added when clustering was performed within HLA-allele-positive subsets. Co-occurrence clustering excluded repertoires with fewer than 30,000 or more than 120,000 public chains, plus five with anomalous nucleotide sharing. The immuneACCESS repertoire file appears here via TCRdb, limited to in-frame rearrangements. These files lack a portion of the clones; in checked studies, under half of the deficit traces to unresolved V genes, and the cause of the others is not known. The DNA was the basis for D and trimming; V, J and clone size are from that table. The sample contains under 110,000 clones, 82% of them found a single time. The ten largest clones represent more than 1.5% of the sample.

The cohort consisted of some 730 healthy bone marrow donors. All cohort members were sampled while nominally healthy, although unrecorded immune exposures were likely present. The donor tested CMV seronegative and was one of the 352 seronegative cohort members. Each donor provided a peripheral blood sample, and peripheral blood mononuclear cells were used for TCR beta sequencing. The Qiagen DNeasy Blood Extraction Kit was used to extract genomic DNA from the blood cell samples. As to this clone: No antigen is known for it. No base-level quality is on record; no much larger clone is a single base apart.

The V and J genes are TRBV4-2 and TRBJ1-1; no D gene call is confident. This clonotype was sampled from a man in his fifties or sixties in good health and CMV-seronegative. The sequenced sample was PBMCs. The CDR3 protein: CASSQDMTEAFF. The DNA is as follows: TGTGCCAGCAGCCAAGATATGACTGAAGCTTTCTTT.